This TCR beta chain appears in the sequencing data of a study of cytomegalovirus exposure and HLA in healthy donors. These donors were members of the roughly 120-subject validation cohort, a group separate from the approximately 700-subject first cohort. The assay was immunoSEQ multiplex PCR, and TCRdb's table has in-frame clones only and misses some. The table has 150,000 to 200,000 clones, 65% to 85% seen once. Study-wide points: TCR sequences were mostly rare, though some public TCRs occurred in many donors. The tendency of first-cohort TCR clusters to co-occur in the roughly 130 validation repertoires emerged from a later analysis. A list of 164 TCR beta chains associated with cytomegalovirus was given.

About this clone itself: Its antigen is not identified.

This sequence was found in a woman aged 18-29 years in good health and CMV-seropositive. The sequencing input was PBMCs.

CDR3 amino acids: CASWGLAGYNEQFF. CDR3 coding DNA: TGTGCCAGTTGGGGACTAGCGGGATACAATGAGCAGTTCTTC. The chain recombines TRBV2 with TRBJ2-1; 13 bases are a match to TRBD2. Germline V gene sequence: CDR1 SNHLY, CDR2 FYNNEI. V gave up 9 bases and J gave up 4 bases; unmatched junction bases: 3. The CDR3 loop spans 14 amino acids.